This entry features one TCR beta chain sequence. No cognate antigen has been identified for it. Base qualities are missing; no much larger clone stands one base away. Library creation used PCR. At the Johns Hopkins FTIC core, DNA from the cultured CD4+ T cells underwent TCR sequencing with the Oncomine TCR Beta short-read assay. The QIAamp micro DNA kit was used to extract genomic DNA from the cultured CD4+ T cells. Oncomine TCR Beta libraries made from cultured CD4+ T cells were pooled using unique dual indexes and sequenced on an Illumina iSeq 100. For the original study's pipeline: Non-productive sequences were removed, and CDR3s not starting with C, not ending with F or W, or shorter than 7 amino acids were discarded. Antigen-specific clonotypes were identified using the MANAFEST web application through comparison of peptide-stimulated wells with reference and other culture wells. Positive clones required FDR below 0.05, an odds ratio above 5, and productive frequency above 0.1% in at least two of three replicate wells. A clonotype was classed as cross-reactive if the clonotype showed significant expansion both in SARS-CoV-2 spike wells and in at least one common cold coronavirus spike condition. Using R version 3.6.1, CDR3 homology was evaluated through Levenshtein distances (stringdist) along with unrooted phylogenetic trees (ape). TCRdb reanalyzed the raw reads on its own, using fastp at Q25 for trimming and MiXCR for clone calling, and kept in-frame beta chains. Every CDR3 protein is listed once, alongside the most common genes and DNA of its rows. These V and J calls originate from TCRdb's pipeline instead of the authors' own analysis. The sample table holds approximately 20,000 distinct CDR3 sequences, of which more than 45% were seen once. The ten largest make up 2.5% to 3.5% of the sample.

What this sample's treatment or condition label stands for: roughly 10-day PBMC culture with coronavirus spike peptide pools or control peptides (ViraFEST assay). To expand antigen-specific T cells with peptide pools and then pick out the expanded clonotypes through TCR sequencing, the study relied on the ViraFEST assay. The positive SARS-CoV-2 PCR tests of the convalescent patients were dated from March to December 2020, before the Alpha, Beta and Delta variants emerged in the United States. Each well held under 2.5 million PBMCs cultured in IMDM containing approximately 5% human AB serum and approximately 10 IU/ml IL-2, with 9 to 10 ug/ml peptide pools added. Half of the culture medium was replaced with fresh IL-2-containing medium on days 3 and 7. CD4+ T cells were isolated after around 11 days of culture through negative selection using the EasySep CD4+ T cell isolation kit. PBMCs were separated from whole blood using Ficoll-Paque Plus gradient centrifugation and then either used fresh or cryopreserved at -140C. In general, triplicate wells were set up for every culture condition.

Cut back by 7 bases and 11 bases, the V and J ends lie 17 bases apart. The CDR3 numbers 12 residues from cysteine through phenylalanine. The kept DNA is CDR3 alone, 36 bases in frame from the first base. The germline V gene yields SGHVS for CDR1 and FQNEAQ for CDR2. The sample belongs to a study of vaccination and CD4 T cells after COVID-19 (dated by TCRdb to 2022 to 2024). Background on the whole study: Convalescent patients had a positive SARS-CoV-2 result on nasal swab PCR, and of these patients, fewer than ten had mild disease and one had severe disease. The convalescent cohort included six males and four females, with two Hispanic individuals, seven Caucasians, two Asians and one multiracial person. Two doses of either the Pfizer-BioNTech BNT162b2 vaccine (n=8) or the Moderna mRNA-1273 vaccine (n=2) were administered to participants. Post-COVID blood samples from convalescent patients were collected a median of about 100 days after diagnosis, with a range of roughly 35 to 170 days. Post-vaccine blood samples were taken a median of about 70 days after the second vaccine dose, with a range of roughly 14 to 250 days. The cultures were stimulated with overlapping spike peptide pools from SARS-CoV-2 and from the common cold coronaviruses HCoV-NL63, HCoV-OC43 and HCoV-229E. Control cultures received a CEFX viral epitope pool as the positive control, an HIV-1 Nef peptide pool as the negative control, or no peptide. In roughly 11 COVID-19 convalescent patients and a handful of infection-naive healthy vaccine recipients, the spike-specific CD4+ TCR repertoire before mRNA vaccination was compared with the repertoire after mRNA vaccination.

General study outcomes and caveats: Among the post-vaccine SARS-CoV-2-reactive clones in convalescent patients, a median around 86% showed up only after vaccination, which suggests vaccine-specific priming. Nearly all vaccine-specific clones in convalescent patients (304 of 307) were mono-reactive for SARS-CoV-2 spike rather than cross-reactive with common cold coronaviruses. The median count of SARS-CoV-2-reactive clonotypes went up from roughly 21 after infection to some 38 after vaccination, although the change was not significant. The study included relatively few convalescent patients and did not analyze early timepoints after natural infection.

This sequence uses TRBV7-8 and TRBJ1-1; the D segment could be TRBD1, given 6 matching bases. The receptor was derived from a human donor who had recovered from COVID-19. This sample comprised CD4+ T cells from blood, cultured in vitro, obtained after SARS-CoV-2 vaccination. In nucleotides, the sequence is TGTGCCAGCACCCTAAGGGGGGGCGAGGCTTTCTTT. Translated, it gives CASTLRGGEAFF. With the rest looked up from the reference TRBV7-8 and TRBJ1-1 genes rather than sequenced, the full variable domain is GAGVSQSPRYKVAKRGQDVALRCDPISGHVSLFWYQQALGQGPEFLTYFQNEAQLDKSGLPSDRFFAERPEGSVSTLKIQRTQQEDSAVYLCASTLRGGEAFFGQGTRLTVV.